Listed here are 26 T cell receptor beta chains from one sample, sequenced in a study of cytotoxic CD8 clonotypes in ibrutinib-treated CLL. Produced via immunoSEQ multiplex PCR; TCRdb's table is partial and in-frame only. The sample holds 250,000 to 350,000 clones; about 72% are singletons and the top ten take roughly 5.7%. This sample comprised PBMCs, obtained at disease progression, from a patient treated with ibrutinib. All receptors derive from a human donor with chronic lymphocytic leukemia.

The V and J genes are TRBV19 and TRBJ1-5; TRBD1 is a possible D gene (6 bases). The CDR3 has 15 amino acids. Trimming took 7 bases from V and 0 from J, leaving 13 bases between them. Germline CDR1 LNHDA, CDR2 SQIVND (reference sequence). CDR3 amino acids: CASTYGTHSNQPQHF. CDR3 DNA: TGTGCCAGTACTTACGGGACACATAGCAATCAGCCCCAGCATTTT.

CDR3 region: CASSVEVRIPNTEAFF. For the CDR3, the DNA is TGTGCCAGCAGCGTAGAGGTACGGATCCCGAACACTGAAGCTTTCTTT. This sequence joins TRBV9 and TRBJ1-1; D is uncertain. Trimming removed 0 bases at V and 1 base at J, with 13 bases between. CDR1 and CDR2 from the germline V gene are SGDLS and YYNGEE. The CDR3 runs 16 residues.

This sequence joins TRBV29-1 and TRBJ2-3; D is undetermined. Looked up from germline, CDR1 is SQVTM and CDR2 is ANQGSEA. The CDR3 consists of 15 residues. V gave up 5 bases and J gave up 5 bases, with 20 bases separating them. The CDR3 spells CSVKVPVYGIDTQYF. In DNA, the CDR3 is TGCAGCGTTAAGGTTCCGGTTTATGGGATAGATACGCAGTATTTT.

V gene TRBV19 combines with J gene TRBJ1-6; 7 nucleotides match TRBD1. The length of the CDR3 is 17 residues. Germline V gene lookup returns CDR1 LNHDA and CDR2 SQIVND (reference sequence). V shed 4 bases, J shed 6 bases, and the junction held 12 bases outside the gene matches. CDR3 nucleotide sequence: TGTGCCAGTAGTACTATCCCCACAGGGGCCGGTAATTCACCCCTCCACTTT. As protein: CASSTIPTGAGNSPLHF.

The rearrangement links TRBV10-1 to TRBJ2-7; 7 positions match TRBD2. V trimming: 2 bases; J trimming: 0 bases; junction bases outside the gene matches: 7. CDR1 is WNHNN, CDR2 SYGVQD, per germline (reference sequence). This CDR3 region has 16 residues. The CDR3 DNA sequence: TGCGCCAGCAGTGAGAGCGGGGTATGGGGCTCCTACGAGCAGTACTTC. Protein product: CASSESGVWGSYEQYF.

The chain carries TRBV29-1 and TRBJ2-2, with TRBD1 matching 7 bases. CDR3 size: 16 residues. CDR1 is SQVTM, CDR2 ANQGSEA, per germline. The V segment lost 7 bases and the J segment 4 bases; nucleotides outside the gene matches: 15. CDR3 in DNA: TGCAGCGCTGTGGGTTACAGGGGCGCGGTCACCGGGGAGCTGTTTTTT. Its translation: CSAVGYRGAVTGELFF.

The rearrangement joins TRBV7-2 to TRBJ2-5, with 11 nucleotides matching TRBD1. This CDR3 spans 18 amino acids. CDR1 is SGHTA and CDR2 is FQGNSA in the germline V gene. The junction had 10 bases not matched to a gene; V was cut back by 2 bases and J by 2 bases. In nucleotides, the CDR3 is TGTGCCAGCAGCTTAATCGCAGGGACAGGGGGTGTTCAAGAGACCCAGTACTTC. It specifies CASSLIAGTGGVQETQYF.

The rearrangement links TRBV29-1 to TRBJ2-3; 12 nucleotides line up with TRBD2. Looked up from germline, CDR1 is SQVTM and CDR2 is ANQGSEA. Losses at the gene ends were 4 bases for V and 5 bases for J; bases not matched to a gene: 7. This CDR3 spans 15 amino acids. This chain's CDR3 is CSVVLTSGRGDTQYF. The CDR3 DNA follows: TGCAGCGTTGTATTGACTAGCGGGAGAGGAGATACGCAGTATTTT.

This clone was picked up a small number of times. The chain couples TRBV7-3 to TRBJ2-1; 8 bases align to TRBD1. Per germline, CDR1 SGHTA and CDR2 FQGTGA. There are 16 residues in the CDR3. Losses at the gene ends were 2 bases for V and 0 bases for J; bases not matched to a gene: 3. The DNA of the CDR3 is TGTGCCAGCAGCTTAGGGACAGGATACTCCTACAATGAGCAGTTCTTC. Residues: CASSLGTGYSYNEQFF.

The chain employs TRBV6-5 and TRBJ2-4; TRBD2 matches 10 bases. The junction had 5 bases not matched to a gene; V was cut back by 5 bases and J by 10 bases. CDR1 is MNHEY, CDR2 SVGAGI, per germline. CDR3 length: 13 amino acids. The CDR3 region has the DNA TGTGCCAGCAGTATAGCGGGGGGTGGTATTCAGTACTTC. This translates into CASSIAGGGIQYF.

The chain uses TRBV29-1 and TRBJ1-3; D is undetermined. The CDR3 runs 11 residues. CDR1 and CDR2 (germline): SQVTM, ANQGSEA. Trimming stripped 7 bases from V and 7 bases from J, with 11 bases between. CDR3 bases: TGCAGCGGACGAGATGGCAACACCATATATTTT. It codes for CSGRDGNTIYF.

This sequence joins TRBV18 and TRBJ2-1, with TRBD2 identical over 9 bases. Trimming took 2 bases from V and 7 from J; bases not matched to a gene: 3. CDR3 size: 14 residues. Per germline, CDR1 KGHSH and CDR2 LQKENI. CDR3 in DNA: TGTGCCAGCTCACCAACTAGCGGGTGGAATGAGCAGTTCTTC. Residues: CASSPTSGWNEQFF.

The chain has TRBV29-1 and TRBJ1-2; D call uncertain. The CDR3 covers 12 residues. Germline CDR1 SQVTM, CDR2 ANQGSEA. Trimming removed 4 bases from V and 8 bases from J, with 14 bases in between. CDR3 in amino acids: CSVAGNLYGYTF. As DNA, the CDR3 is TGCAGCGTTGCGGGGAATTTGTACGGCTACACCTTC.

This clone has only one observation. CDR3 sequence: CASSTGQGLPGNTIYF. The CDR3 nucleotides read TGTGCCAGCAGCACCGGACAGGGTCTACCTGGAAACACCATATATTTT. The genes are TRBV7-9 and TRBJ1-3; 8 bases are a match to TRBD1. Germline V gene data show CDR1 as SEHNR and CDR2 as FQNEAQ (reference sequence). This CDR3 spans 16 amino acids. V shed 5 bases, J shed 2 bases, and the junction held 8 bases outside the gene matches.

This chain connects TRBV6-5 to TRBJ2-3; TRBD1 is a possible D gene (5 bases). The CDR3 consists of 14 residues. The ends were cut back, 6 bases at V and 2 bases at J, with 12 bases in the middle. The germline V gene has CDR1 MNHEY and CDR2 SVGAGI. The CDR3 nucleotides read TGTGCCAGCAGCCAGGGTTTGGCCACAGATACGCAGTATTTT. Protein sequence: CASSQGLATDTQYF.

This clone was seen a handful of times. The rearrangement uses TRBV4-1 and TRBJ1-2; D gene uncertain. CDR1 and CDR2 (germline): MGHRA, YSYEKL. V was shortened by 8 bases and J by 8 bases, with 18 bases between the two germline ends. This CDR3 spans 13 amino acids. CDR3 coding DNA: TGCGCCAGCGCCCCCCGCGGATCCGGAGGCTACACCTTC. Amino acids: CASAPRGSGGYTF.

This clone was seen a single time. The chain joins TRBV27 to TRBJ1-1; D gene unclear. Germline CDR1 is MNHEY and CDR2 is SMNVEV (reference sequence). CDR3 length: 16 amino acids. Trimming took 5 bases from V and 1 from J, leaving 17 bases between them. Written as DNA, the CDR3 is TGTGCCAGCAGTCCCAGTATAGGGTTCGGGAACACTGAAGCTTTCTTT. Residues: CASSPSIGFGNTEAFF.

This chain's CDR3 is CASSFGVTGESLSEQYF. As DNA, the CDR3 is TGTGCCAGCAGTTTCGGAGTCACAGGGGAAAGCCTTAGCGAGCAGTACTTC. The chain uses TRBV28 and TRBJ2-7; 7 bases map to TRBD1. The CDR3 is made up of 17 amino acids. Germline lookup yields CDR1 MDHEN and CDR2 SYDVKM. V lost 3 bases, J lost 6 bases, and 17 bases stayed unmatched.

The chain employs TRBV12-5 and TRBJ2-6; 11 nucleotides match TRBD1. Germline CDR1 reads LGHNT; CDR2 reads FRNRAP. V lost 6 bases to trimming and J lost 0 bases; unmatched junction nucleotides: 7. The CDR3 is 18 amino acids. CDR3 sequence (DNA): TGTGCTAGTGGCCGCCGGACAGGGGGCTCCTCTGGGGCCAACGTCCTGACTTTC. Amino acids: CASGRRTGGSSGANVLTF.

The genes are TRBV27 and TRBJ2-3; D gene unclear. The CDR3 length is 17 residues. Trimming stripped 0 bases from V and 4 bases from J, with 17 bases between. Germline V gives CDR1 MNHEY, CDR2 SMNVEV (reference sequence). The CDR3 bases are TGTGCCAGCAGTTTATCAGTCCCCAGTTTATTCCCAGATACGCAGTATTTT. Translating gives CASSLSVPSLFPDTQYF.

The chain joins TRBV6-1 to TRBJ1-4; no definite D call. V dropped 4 bases and J dropped 7 bases, with 13 bases sitting between them. The CDR3 sequence is 14 residues long. Per the germline V gene, CDR1 is MNHNS and CDR2 is SASEGT. The CDR3 DNA follows: TGTGCCAGCAGTGTGCGGGAGGCGGTTGAAAAACTGTTTTTT. Translating gives CASSVREAVEKLFF.

The chain has TRBV28 and TRBJ2-1; 8 nucleotides align to TRBD2. The CDR3 has 16 amino acids. The V gene end was trimmed by 6 bases and the J gene end by 4 bases; junction bases not matched to a gene: 11. Germline-derived CDR1 and CDR2 are MDHEN and SYDVKM. The CDR3 protein is CASSPLGLAGYNEQFF. DNA for the CDR3: TGTGCCAGCAGCCCCCTCGGGCTAGCGGGTTACAATGAGCAGTTCTTC.

The V gene is TRBV5-1, the J gene TRBJ1-6, with a tentative D call TRBD1 (6 bases). This CDR3 is built from 15 residues. Germline-derived CDR1 and CDR2 are SGHRS and YFSETQ. Trimming pared 4 bases from V and 6 bases from J, leaving 14 bases between. The CDR3 nucleotides are TGCGCCAGCAGCATGACGGGGGCGCTTAATTCACCCCTCCACTTT. Amino acids: CASSMTGALNSPLHF.

The chain couples TRBV14 to TRBJ1-1; TRBD1 might be the D (5 bases). The CDR3 loop spans 12 amino acids. The V and J ends lost 1 base and 10 bases respectively, with 10 bases between them. CDR1 and CDR2 from the germline V gene are SGHDN and FVKESK. For the CDR3, the DNA is TGTGCCAGCAGCCAAGGGGGGTATTTAGCTTTCTTT. Translated: CASSQGGYLAFF. Together with reference TRBV14 and TRBJ1-1, the CDR3 gives the full variable domain: EAGVTQFPSHSVIEKGQTVTLRCDPISGHDNLYWYRRVMGKEIKFLLHFVKESKQDESGMPNNRFLAERTGGTYSTLKVQPAELEDSGVYFCASSQGGYLAFFGQGTRLTVV.

This clone has just one count. The chain carries TRBV25-1 and TRBJ2-7, with a possible D match to TRBD1 (5 bases). Trimming took 3 bases from V and 2 from J, leaving 8 bases between them. The CDR3 loop spans 13 amino acids. The V gene's germline CDR1 is MGHDK and CDR2 SYGVNS. Here the CDR3 DNA reads TGTGCCAGCAGTGACACAGGAGCCTACGAGCAGTACTTC. Translating it yields CASSDTGAYEQYF.

The chain uses TRBV2 and TRBJ1-1; TRBD1 is a possible D gene (6 bases). CDR1 and CDR2 (germline): SNHLY, FYNNEI. The CDR3 contains 16 residues. V was pared by 3 bases and J by 4 bases, with 18 bases between. Written as DNA, the CDR3 is TGTGCCAGCAGTGAGAGAAGGACAGTTCTAACCACTGAAGCTTTCTTT. Protein product: CASSERRTVLTTEAFF.